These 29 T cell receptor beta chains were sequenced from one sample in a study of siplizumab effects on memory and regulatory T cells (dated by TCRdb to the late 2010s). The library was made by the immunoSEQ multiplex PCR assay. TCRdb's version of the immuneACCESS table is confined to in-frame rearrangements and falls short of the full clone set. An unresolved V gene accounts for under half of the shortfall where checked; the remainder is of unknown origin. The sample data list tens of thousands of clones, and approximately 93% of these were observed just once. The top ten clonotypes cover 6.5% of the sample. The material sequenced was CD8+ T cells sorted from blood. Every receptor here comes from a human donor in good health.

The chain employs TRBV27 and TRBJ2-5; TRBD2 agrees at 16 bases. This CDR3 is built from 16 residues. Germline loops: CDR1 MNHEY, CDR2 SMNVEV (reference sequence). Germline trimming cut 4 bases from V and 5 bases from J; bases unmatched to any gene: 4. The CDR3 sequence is CASSSGLAGGWETQYF. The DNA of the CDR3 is TGTGCCAGCAGTTCGGGACTAGCGGGGGGGTGGGAGACCCAGTACTTC.

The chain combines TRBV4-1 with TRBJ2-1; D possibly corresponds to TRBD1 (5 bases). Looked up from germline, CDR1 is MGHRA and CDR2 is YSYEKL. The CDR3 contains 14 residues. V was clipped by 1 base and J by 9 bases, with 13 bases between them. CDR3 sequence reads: CASSQGVRGIEQFF. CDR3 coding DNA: TGCGCCAGCAGCCAAGGAGTAAGGGGAATTGAGCAGTTCTTC.

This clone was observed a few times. CDR3 loop: CASSFEGNNSPLHF. The CDR3 DNA reads TGTGCCAGCAGTTTTGAGGGGAATAATTCACCCCTCCACTTT. The V gene is TRBV27, the J gene TRBJ1-6; D possibly corresponds to TRBD1 (5 bases). CDR1 is MNHEY, CDR2 SMNVEV, per germline (reference sequence). The CDR3 is made up of 14 amino acids. V was shortened by 3 bases and J by 5 bases, with 8 bases between the two germline ends.

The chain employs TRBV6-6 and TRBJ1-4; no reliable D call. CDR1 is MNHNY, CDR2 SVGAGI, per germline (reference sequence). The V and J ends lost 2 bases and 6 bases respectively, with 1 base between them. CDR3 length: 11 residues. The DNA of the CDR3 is TGTGCCAGCAGTTACGATGAAAAACTGTTTTTT. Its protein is CASSYDEKLFF.

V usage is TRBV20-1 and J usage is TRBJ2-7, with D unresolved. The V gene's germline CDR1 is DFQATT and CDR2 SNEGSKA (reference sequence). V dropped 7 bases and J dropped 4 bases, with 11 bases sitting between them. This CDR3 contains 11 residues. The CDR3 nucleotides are TGCAGTGTCGATTTAGGGTACGAGCAGTACTTC. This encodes CSVDLGYEQYF.

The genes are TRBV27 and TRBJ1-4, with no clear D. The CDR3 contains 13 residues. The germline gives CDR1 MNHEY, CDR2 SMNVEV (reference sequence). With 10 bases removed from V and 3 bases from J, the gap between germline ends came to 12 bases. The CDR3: CATAPASNEKLFF. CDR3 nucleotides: TGTGCCACAGCTCCGGCCTCTAATGAAAAACTGTTTTTT.

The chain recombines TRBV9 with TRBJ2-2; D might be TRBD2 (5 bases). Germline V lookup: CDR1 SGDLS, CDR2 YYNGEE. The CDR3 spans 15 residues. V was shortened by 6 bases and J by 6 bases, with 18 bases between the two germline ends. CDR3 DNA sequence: TGTGCCAGCACCCAAGGAGGATCACCGGCCGGGGAGCTGTTTTTT. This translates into CASTQGGSPAGELFF.

The DNA for the CDR3 is TGTGCCATCAGTGCGGGGGGTCGCGCCTACGAGCAGTACTTC. Protein: CAISAGGRAYEQYF. J is TRBJ2-7 and V is TRBV10-3; 7 positions agree with TRBD2. The length of the CDR3 is 14 residues. Germline trimming cut 4 bases from V and 2 bases from J; bases unmatched to any gene: 5. Germline lookup yields CDR1 ENHRY and CDR2 SYGVKD.

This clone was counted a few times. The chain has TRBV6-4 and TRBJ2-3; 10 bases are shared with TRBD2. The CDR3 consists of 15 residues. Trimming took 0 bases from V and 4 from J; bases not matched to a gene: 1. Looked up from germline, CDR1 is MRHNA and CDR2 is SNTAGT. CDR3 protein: CASSDSGTSADTQYF. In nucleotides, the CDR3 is TGTGCCAGCAGTGACTCCGGGACTAGCGCAGATACGCAGTATTTT.

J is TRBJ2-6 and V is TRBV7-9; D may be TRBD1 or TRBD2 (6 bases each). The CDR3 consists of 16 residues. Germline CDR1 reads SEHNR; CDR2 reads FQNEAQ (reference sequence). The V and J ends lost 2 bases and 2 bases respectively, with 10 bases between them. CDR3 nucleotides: TGTGCCAGCAGCTTATCAGGGGAGGCTGGGGCCAACGTCCTGACTTTC. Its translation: CASSLSGEAGANVLTF. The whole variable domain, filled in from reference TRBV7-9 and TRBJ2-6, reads DTGVSQNPRHKITKRGQNVTFRCDPISEHNRLYWYRQTLGQGPEFLTYFQNEAQLEKSRLLSDRFSAERPKGSFSTLEIQRTEQGDSAMYLCASSLSGEAGANVLTFGAGSRLTVL.

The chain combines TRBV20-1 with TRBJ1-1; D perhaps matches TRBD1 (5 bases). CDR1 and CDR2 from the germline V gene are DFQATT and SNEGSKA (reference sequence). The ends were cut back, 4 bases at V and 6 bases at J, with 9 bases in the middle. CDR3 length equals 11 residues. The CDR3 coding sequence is TGCAGTGCTACGAGGGGAGCTGAAGCTTTCTTT. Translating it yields CSATRGAEAFF.

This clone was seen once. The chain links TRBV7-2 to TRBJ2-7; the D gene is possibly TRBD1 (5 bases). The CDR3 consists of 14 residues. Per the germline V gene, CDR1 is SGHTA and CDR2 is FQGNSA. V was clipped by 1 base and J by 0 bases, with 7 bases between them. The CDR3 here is CASSLDRGSYEQYF. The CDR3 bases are TGTGCCAGCAGCTTAGATAGGGGCTCCTACGAGCAGTACTTC.

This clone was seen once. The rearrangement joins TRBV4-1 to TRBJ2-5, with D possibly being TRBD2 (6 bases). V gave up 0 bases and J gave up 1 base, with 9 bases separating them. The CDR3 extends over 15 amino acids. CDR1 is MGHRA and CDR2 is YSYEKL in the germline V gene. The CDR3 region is CASSQELAVQETQYF. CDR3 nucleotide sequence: TGCGCCAGCAGCCAAGAACTAGCTGTCCAAGAGACCCAGTACTTC.

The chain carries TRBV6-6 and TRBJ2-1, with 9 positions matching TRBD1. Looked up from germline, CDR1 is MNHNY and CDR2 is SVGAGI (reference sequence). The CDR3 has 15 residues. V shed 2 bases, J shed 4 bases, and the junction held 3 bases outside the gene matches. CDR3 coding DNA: TGTGCCAGCAGTTACCCCGGGACAGGGTACAATGAGCAGTTCTTC. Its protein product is CASSYPGTGYNEQFF.

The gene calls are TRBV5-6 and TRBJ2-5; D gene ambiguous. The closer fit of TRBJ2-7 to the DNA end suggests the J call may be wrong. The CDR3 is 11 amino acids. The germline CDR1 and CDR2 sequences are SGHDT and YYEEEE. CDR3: CASSFNYEQYF. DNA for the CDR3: TGTGCCAGCAGCTTTAACTACGAGCAGTACTTC.

In DNA, the CDR3 is TGTGCCAGCAGTGAAGTTCGGATTCAGCCCCAGCATTTT. Amino acid sequence: CASSEVRIQPQHF. J is TRBJ1-5 and V is TRBV6-1; D ambiguous. Trimming cost V 1 base and J 6 bases, with 7 bases left between them. The length of the CDR3 is 13 residues. CDR1 is MNHNS and CDR2 is SASEGT in the germline V gene.

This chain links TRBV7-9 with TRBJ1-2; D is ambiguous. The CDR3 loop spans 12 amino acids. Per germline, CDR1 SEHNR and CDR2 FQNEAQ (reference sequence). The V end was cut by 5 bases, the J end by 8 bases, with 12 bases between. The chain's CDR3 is CASSLQTKGYTF. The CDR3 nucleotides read TGTGCCAGCAGCCTACAGACAAAGGGCTACACCTTC.

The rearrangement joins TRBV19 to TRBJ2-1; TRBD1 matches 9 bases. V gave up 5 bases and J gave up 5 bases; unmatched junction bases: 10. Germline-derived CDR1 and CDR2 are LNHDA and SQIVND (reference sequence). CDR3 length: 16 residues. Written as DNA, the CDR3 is TGTGCCAGTAGTGCACTAGACAGGGGGATCGACAATGAGCAGTTCTTC. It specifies CASSALDRGIDNEQFF.

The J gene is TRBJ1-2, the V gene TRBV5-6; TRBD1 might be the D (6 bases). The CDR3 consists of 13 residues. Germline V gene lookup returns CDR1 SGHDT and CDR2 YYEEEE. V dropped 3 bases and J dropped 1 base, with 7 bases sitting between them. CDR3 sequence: CASSWDNNYGYTF. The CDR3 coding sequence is TGTGCCAGCAGCTGGGACAATAACTATGGCTACACCTTC.

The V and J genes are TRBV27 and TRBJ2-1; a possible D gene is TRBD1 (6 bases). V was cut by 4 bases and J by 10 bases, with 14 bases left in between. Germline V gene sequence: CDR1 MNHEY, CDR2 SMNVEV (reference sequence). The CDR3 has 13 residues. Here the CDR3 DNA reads TGTGCCAGCAGTTGGGGACCAGACAGGGAGCAGTTCTTC. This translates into CASSWGPDREQFF.

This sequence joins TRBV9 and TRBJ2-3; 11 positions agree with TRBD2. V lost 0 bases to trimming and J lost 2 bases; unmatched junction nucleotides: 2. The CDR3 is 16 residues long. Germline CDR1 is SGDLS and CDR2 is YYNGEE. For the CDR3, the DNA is TGTGCCAGCAGCGTAGTTAGCGGGGGGGTCACAGATACGCAGTATTTT. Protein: CASSVVSGGVTDTQYF.

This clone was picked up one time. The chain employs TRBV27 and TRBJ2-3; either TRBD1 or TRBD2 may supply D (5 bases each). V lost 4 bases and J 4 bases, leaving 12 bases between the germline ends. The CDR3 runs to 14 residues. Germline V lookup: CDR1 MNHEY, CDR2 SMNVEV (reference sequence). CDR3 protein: CASSSYGAADTQYF. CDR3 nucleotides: TGTGCCAGCAGTTCTTACGGGGCCGCAGATACGCAGTATTTT.

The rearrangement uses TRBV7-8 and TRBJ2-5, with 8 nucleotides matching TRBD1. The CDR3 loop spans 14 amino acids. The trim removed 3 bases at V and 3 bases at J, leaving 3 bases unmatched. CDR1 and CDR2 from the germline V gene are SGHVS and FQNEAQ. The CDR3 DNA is TGTGCCAGCAGCTTTGGACAGGGAAAAGAGACCCAGTACTTC. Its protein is CASSFGQGKETQYF.

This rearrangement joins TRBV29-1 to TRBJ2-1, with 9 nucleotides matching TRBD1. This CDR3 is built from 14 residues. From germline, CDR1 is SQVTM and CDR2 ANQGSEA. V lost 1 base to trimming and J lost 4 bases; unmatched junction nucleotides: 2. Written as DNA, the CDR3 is TGCAGCGTTGAAGGGACAGGGGCTTACAATGAGCAGTTCTTC. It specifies CSVEGTGAYNEQFF.

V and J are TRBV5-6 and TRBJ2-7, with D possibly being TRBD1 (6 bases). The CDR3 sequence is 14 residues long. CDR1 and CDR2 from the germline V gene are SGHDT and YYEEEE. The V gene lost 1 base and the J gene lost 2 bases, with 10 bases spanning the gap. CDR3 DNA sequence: TGTGCCAGCAGCTTGTTGGGGGCCCCCTACGAGCAGTACTTC. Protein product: CASSLLGAPYEQYF.

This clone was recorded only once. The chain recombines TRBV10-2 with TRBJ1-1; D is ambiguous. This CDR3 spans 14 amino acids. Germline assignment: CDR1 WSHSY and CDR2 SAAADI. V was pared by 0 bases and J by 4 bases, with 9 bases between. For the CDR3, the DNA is TGCGCCAGCAGTGAGTCGTACGGCCTCACTGAAGCTTTCTTT. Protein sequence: CASSESYGLTEAFF.

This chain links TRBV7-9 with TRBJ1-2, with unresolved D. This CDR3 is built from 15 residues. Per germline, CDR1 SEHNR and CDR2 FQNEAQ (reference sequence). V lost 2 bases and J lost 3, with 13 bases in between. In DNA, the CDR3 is TGTGCCAGCAGCTTACTCCCGGGGAGTGACTATGGCTACACCTTC. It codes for CASSLLPGSDYGYTF.

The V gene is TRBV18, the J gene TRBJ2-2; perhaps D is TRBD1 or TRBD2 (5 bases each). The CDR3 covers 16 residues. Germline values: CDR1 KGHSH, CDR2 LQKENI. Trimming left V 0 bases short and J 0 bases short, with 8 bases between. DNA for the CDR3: TGTGCCAGCTCACCACCGCGAGGGGCGAACACCGGGGAGCTGTTTTTT. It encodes CASSPPRGANTGELFF.

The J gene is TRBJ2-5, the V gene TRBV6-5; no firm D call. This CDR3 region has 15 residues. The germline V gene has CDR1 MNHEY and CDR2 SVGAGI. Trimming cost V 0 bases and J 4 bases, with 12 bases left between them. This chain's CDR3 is CASSYSPVPRETQYF. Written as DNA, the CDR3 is TGTGCCAGCAGTTACTCACCGGTTCCGAGAGAGACCCAGTACTTC.